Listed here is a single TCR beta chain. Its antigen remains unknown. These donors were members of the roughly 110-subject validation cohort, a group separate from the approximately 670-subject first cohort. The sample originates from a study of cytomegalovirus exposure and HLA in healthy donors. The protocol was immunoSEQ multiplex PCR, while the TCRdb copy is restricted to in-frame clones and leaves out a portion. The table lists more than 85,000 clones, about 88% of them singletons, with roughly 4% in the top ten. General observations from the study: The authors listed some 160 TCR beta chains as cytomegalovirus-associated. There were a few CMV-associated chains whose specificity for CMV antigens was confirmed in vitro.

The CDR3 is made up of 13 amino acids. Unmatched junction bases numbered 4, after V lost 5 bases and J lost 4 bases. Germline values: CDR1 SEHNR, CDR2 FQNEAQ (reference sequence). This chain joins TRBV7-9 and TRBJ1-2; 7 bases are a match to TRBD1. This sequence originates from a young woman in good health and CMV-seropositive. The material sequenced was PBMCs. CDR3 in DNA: TGTGCCAGCAGCCCGGGACAGCTCTATGGCTACACCTTC. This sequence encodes CASSPGQLYGYTF.